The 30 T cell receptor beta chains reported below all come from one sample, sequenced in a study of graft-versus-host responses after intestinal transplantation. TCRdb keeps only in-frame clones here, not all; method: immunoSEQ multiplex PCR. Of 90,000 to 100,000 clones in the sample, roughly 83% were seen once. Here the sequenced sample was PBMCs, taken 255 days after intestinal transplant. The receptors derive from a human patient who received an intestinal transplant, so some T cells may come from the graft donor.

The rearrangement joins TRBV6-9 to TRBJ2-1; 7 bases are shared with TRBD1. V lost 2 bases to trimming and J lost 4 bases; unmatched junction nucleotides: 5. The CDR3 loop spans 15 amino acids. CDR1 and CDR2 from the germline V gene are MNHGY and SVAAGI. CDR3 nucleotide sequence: TGTGCCAGCAGTTATGGGCAGGGGGATTACAATGAGCAGTTCTTC. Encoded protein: CASSYGQGDYNEQFF.

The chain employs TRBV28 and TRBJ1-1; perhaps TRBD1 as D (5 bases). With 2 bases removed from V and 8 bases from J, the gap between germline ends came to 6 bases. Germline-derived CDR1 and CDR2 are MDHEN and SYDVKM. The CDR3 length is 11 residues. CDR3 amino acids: CASSLRGEAFF. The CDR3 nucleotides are TGTGCCAGCAGTTTACGGGGCGAAGCTTTCTTT.

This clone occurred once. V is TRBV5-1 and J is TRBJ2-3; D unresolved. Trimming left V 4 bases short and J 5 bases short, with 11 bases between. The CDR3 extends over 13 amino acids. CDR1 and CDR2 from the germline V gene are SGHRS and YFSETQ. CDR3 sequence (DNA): TGCGCCAGCAGCCCGGATAACATAGATACGCAGTATTTT. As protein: CASSPDNIDTQYF.

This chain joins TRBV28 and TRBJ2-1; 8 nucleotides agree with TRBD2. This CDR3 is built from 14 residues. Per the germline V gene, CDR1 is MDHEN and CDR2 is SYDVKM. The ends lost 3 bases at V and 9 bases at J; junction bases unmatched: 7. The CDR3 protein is CASSFREGRSEQFF. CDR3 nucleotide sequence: TGTGCCAGCAGTTTCCGGGAGGGCCGGAGTGAGCAGTTCTTC. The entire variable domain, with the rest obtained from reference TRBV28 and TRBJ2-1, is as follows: DVKVTQSSRYLVKRTGEKVFLECVQDMDHENMFWYRQDPGLGLRLIYFSYDVKMKEKGDIPEGYSVSREKKERFSLILESASTNQTSMYLCASSFREGRSEQFFGPGTRLTVL.

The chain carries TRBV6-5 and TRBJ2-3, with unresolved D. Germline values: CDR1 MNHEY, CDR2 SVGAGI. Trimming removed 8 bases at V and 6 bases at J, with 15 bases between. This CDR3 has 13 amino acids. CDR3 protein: CASPQPFMDTQYF. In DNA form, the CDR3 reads TGTGCCAGCCCACAGCCGTTTATGGATACGCAGTATTTT.

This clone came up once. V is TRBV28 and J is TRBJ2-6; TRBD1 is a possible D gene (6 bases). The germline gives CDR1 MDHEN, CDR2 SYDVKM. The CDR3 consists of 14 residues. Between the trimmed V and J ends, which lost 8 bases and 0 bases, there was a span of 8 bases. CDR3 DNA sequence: TGTGCCAGCGGGGGCGACTCTGGGGCCAACGTCCTGACTTTC. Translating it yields CASGGDSGANVLTF.

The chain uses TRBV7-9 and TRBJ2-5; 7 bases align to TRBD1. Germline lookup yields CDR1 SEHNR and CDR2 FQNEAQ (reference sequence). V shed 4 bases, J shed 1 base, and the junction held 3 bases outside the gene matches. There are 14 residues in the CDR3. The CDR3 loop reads CASSSTGVQETQYF. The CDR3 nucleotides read TGTGCCAGCAGCTCCACAGGGGTCCAAGAGACCCAGTACTTC.

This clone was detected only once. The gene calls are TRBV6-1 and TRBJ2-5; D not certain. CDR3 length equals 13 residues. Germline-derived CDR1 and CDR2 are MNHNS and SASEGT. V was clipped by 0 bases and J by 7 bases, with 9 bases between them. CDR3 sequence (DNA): TGTGCCAGCAGTGAAGCGGGTGAAGGGACCCAGTACTTC. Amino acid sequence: CASSEAGEGTQYF.

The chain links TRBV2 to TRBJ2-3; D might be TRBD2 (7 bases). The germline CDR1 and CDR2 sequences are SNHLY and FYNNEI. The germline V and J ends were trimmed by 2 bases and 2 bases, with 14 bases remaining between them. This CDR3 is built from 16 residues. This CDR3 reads CASSEPRGDITDTQYF. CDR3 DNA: TGTGCCAGCAGTGAACCCCGGGGGGACATCACAGATACGCAGTATTTT.

The DNA for the CDR3 is TGTGCCAGCTCACTGGGGGCGGGTTCCTACGAGCAGTACTTC. It yields the protein CASSLGAGSYEQYF. The chain uses TRBV18 and TRBJ2-7, with D perhaps matching TRBD1 (6 bases). Germline V gene lookup returns CDR1 KGHSH and CDR2 LQKENI. The CDR3 has 14 residues. The V end lost 4 bases, the J end lost 1 base, and 11 bases lay between the germline ends.

CDR3 sequence: CASMLGGGPYNQPQHF. DNA for the CDR3: TGTGCCAGCATGCTTGGAGGGGGACCTTACAATCAGCCCCAGCATTTT. This chain links TRBV28 with TRBJ1-5; the D gene is possibly TRBD1 (6 bases). There are 16 residues in the CDR3. Between the trimmed V and J ends, which lost 7 bases and 3 bases, there was a span of 19 bases. Germline V lookup: CDR1 MDHEN, CDR2 SYDVKM.

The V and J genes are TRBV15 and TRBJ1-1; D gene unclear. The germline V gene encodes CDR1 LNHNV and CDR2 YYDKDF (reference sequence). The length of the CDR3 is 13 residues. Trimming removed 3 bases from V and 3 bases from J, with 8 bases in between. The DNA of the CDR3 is TGTGCCACCAGCAGCTTCGGGGACACTGAAGCTTTCTTT. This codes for CATSSFGDTEAFF.

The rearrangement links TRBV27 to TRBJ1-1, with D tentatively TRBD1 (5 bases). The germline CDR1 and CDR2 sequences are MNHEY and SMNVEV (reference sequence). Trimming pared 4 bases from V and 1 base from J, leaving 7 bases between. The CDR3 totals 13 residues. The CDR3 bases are TGTGCCAGCAGTTCGACAGCGAACACTGAAGCTTTCTTT. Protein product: CASSSTANTEAFF.

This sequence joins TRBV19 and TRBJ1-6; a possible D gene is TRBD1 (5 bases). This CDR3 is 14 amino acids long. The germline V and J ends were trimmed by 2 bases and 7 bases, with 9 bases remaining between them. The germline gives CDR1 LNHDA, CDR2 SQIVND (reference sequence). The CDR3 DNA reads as TGTGCCAGTAGTATATCAGGGCAGAATTCACCCCTCCACTTT. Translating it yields CASSISGQNSPLHF.

This CDR3 reads CASSLMGGAGRQGTGELFF. The CDR3 region has the DNA TGTGCCAGCAGTTTAATGGGGGGCGCCGGACGGCAGGGCACCGGGGAGCTGTTTTTT. This chain connects TRBV28 to TRBJ2-2; D assignment may be TRBD1 or TRBD2 (6 bases each). The V end was cut by 2 bases, the J end by 4 bases, with 23 bases between. CDR1 is MDHEN and CDR2 is SYDVKM in the germline V gene. CDR3 size: 19 residues.

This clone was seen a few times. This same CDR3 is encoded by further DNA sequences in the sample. The CDR3 is CASSLGEGATNEKLFF. The CDR3 coding sequence is TGCGCCAGCAGCCTGGGGGAGGGGGCAACTAATGAAAAACTGTTTTTT. V is TRBV5-1 and J is TRBJ1-4, with D possibly being TRBD1 (6 bases). This CDR3 comprises 16 residues. Germline CDR1 reads SGHRS; CDR2 reads YFSETQ. V lost 4 bases, J lost 0 bases, and 13 bases lay in between.

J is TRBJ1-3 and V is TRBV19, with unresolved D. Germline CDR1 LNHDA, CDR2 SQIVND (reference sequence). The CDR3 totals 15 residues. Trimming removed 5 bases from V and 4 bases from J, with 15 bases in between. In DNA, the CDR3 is TGTGCCAGTAGTCGCGCAGGCAGTGGCGGAAACACCATATATTTT. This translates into CASSRAGSGGNTIYF.

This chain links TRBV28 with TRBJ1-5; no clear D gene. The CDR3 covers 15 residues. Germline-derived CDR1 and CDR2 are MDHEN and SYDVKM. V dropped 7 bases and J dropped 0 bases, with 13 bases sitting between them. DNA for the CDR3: TGTGCCAGCAAACTGGGAAGCTATAGCAATCAGCCCCAGCATTTT. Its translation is CASKLGSYSNQPQHF.

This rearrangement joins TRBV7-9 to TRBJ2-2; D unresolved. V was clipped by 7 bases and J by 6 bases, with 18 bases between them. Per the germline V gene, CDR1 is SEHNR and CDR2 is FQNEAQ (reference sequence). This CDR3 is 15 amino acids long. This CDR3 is CASIRDLGYSGELFF. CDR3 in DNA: TGTGCCAGCATAAGGGATTTAGGGTATTCCGGGGAGCTGTTTTTT. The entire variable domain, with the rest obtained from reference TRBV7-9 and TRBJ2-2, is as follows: DTGVSQNPRHKITKRGQNVTFRCDPISEHNRLYWYRQTLGQGPEFLTYFQNEAQLEKSRLLSDRFSAERPKGSFSTLEIQRTEQGDSAMYLCASIRDLGYSGELFFGEGSRLTVL.

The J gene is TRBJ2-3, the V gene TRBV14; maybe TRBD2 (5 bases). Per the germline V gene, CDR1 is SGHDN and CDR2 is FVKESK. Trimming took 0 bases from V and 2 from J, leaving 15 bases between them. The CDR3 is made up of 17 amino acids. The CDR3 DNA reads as TGTGCCAGCAGCCAAGAACCTAGCAGAGCTTACACAGATACGCAGTATTTT. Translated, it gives CASSQEPSRAYTDTQYF. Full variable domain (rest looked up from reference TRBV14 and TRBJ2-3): EAGVTQFPSHSVIEKGQTVTLRCDPISGHDNLYWYRRVMGKEIKFLLHFVKESKQDESGMPNNRFLAERTGGTYSTLKVQPAELEDSGVYFCASSQEPSRAYTDTQYFGPGTRLTVL.

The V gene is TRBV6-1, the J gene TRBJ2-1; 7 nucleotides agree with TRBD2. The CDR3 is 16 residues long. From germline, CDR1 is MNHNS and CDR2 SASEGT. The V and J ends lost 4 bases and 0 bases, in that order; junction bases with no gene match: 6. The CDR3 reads CASSATSVSSYNEQFF. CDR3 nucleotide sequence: TGTGCCAGCAGTGCCACTAGCGTTAGCTCCTACAATGAGCAGTTCTTC.

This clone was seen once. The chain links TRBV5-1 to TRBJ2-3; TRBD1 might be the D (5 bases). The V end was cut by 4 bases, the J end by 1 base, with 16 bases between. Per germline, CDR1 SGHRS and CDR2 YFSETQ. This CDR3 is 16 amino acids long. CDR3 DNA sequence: TGCGCCAGCAGCCCCACCAGGGCAAAGGGCACAGATACGCAGTATTTT. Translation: CASSPTRAKGTDTQYF.

Here the CDR3 reads CASSSQGPAKNIQYF. The CDR3 DNA is TGTGCCAGCAGCTCCCAGGGGCCAGCCAAAAACATTCAGTACTTC. V and J are TRBV12-1 and TRBJ2-4; the DNA was not used to check the table's D call, TRBD1. TRBV12-1 constitutes a pseudogene. This CDR3 is built from 15 residues.

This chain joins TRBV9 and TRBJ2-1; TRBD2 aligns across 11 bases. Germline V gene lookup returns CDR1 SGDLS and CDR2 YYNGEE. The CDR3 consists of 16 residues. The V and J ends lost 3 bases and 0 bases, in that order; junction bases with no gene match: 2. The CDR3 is CASSGLAGHSYNEQFF. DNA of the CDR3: TGTGCCAGCAGCGGACTAGCGGGACACTCCTACAATGAGCAGTTCTTC.

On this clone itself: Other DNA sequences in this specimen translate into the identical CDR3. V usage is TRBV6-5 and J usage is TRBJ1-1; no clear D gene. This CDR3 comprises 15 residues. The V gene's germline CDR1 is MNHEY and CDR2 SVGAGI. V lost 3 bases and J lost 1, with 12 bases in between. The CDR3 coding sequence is TGTGCCAGCAGTTATTCTTCAGATTCGAACACTGAAGCTTTCTTT. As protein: CASSYSSDSNTEAFF.

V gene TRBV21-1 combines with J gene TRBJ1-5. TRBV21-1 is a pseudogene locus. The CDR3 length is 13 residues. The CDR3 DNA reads TGTGCCAGCAGCAAAGCAGGCAATCAGCCCCAGCATTTT. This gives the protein CASSKAGNQPQHF.

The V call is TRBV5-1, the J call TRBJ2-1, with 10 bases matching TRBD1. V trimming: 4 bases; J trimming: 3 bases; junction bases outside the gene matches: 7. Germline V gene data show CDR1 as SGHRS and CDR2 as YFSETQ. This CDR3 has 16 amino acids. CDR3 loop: CASSIPGTGDYNEQFF. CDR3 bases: TGCGCCAGCAGCATCCCCGGGACAGGGGACTACAATGAGCAGTTCTTC. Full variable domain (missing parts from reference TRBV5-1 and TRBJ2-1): KAGVTQTPRYLIKTRGQQVTLSCSPISGHRSVSWYQQTPGQGLQFLFEYFSETQRNKGNFPGRFSGRQFSNSRSEMNVSTLELGDSALYLCASSIPGTGDYNEQFFGPGTRLTVL.

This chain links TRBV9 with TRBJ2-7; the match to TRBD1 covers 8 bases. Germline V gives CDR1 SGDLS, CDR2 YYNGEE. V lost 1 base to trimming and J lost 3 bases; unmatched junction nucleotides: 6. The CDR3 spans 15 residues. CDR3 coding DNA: TGTGCCAGCAGCGTATTGGCGGGGACAGGCTACGAGCAGTACTTC. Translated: CASSVLAGTGYEQYF.

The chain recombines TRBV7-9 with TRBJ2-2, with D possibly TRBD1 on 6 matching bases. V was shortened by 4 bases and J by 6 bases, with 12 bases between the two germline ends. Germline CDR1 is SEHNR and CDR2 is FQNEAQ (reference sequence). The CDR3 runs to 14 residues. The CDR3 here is CASSSTKGAGELFF. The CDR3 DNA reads TGTGCCAGCAGCTCCACAAAGGGGGCCGGGGAGCTGTTTTTT.

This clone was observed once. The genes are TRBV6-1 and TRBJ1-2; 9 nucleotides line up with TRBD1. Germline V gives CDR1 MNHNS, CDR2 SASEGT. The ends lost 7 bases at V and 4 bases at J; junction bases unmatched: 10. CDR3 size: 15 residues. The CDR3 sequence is CASTGGQGKSYGYTF. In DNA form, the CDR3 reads TGTGCCAGCACAGGGGGACAGGGCAAATCCTATGGCTACACCTTC.